These 2 T cell receptor beta chains share one sample of origin, sequenced in a study of blood T cell repertoires in COVID-19. Profiled with immunoSEQ multiplex PCR; TCRdb holds only in-frame clones, not every one. This table holds tens of thousands of clones, about 90% found once. Sample: peripheral blood. The receptors come from a woman of 80 years or more with acute or convalescent COVID-19.

The chain couples TRBV5-6 to TRBJ1-4; TRBD1 matches 11 bases. The CDR3 is made up of 16 amino acids. Per the germline V gene, CDR1 is SGHDT and CDR2 is YYEEEE. With V trimmed by 4 bases and J by 2 bases, 4 bases remained unmatched. For the CDR3, the DNA is TGTGCCAGCAGCATAGGACAGGGGGCGACTAATGAAAAACTGTTTTTT. Its protein is CASSIGQGATNEKLFF.

The chain joins TRBV5-1 to TRBJ1-2, with D perhaps TRBD1 (6 bases). CDR3 length: 15 residues. Deletions cut 4 bases from V and 2 bases from J, with 15 bases between. Germline values: CDR1 SGHRS, CDR2 YFSETQ. CDR3 loop: CASSPRGSGNYGYTF. CDR3 DNA sequence: TGCGCCAGCAGCCCGAGGGGGTCAGGGAACTATGGCTACACCTTC.